Listed below are T cell receptor beta chains from one sample, sequenced in a study of T cells after yellow fever vaccination. TCRdb re-called the 5' RACE reads with MiXCR, one entry per CDR3 protein. The sample holds roughly 120,000 distinct CDR3 sequences, around 7.7% seen once. This material consisted of CD4+ T cells sorted from PBMCs, taken 10 to 11 days after the first yellow fever vaccination. The receptors originated from a man younger than 35 who received the YFV17D yellow fever vaccine. Each CDR3 is given with its conserved first and last residue. Fields, in order: V gene, J gene, D gene, clone size, CDR3 length, CDR3 protein, CDR3 DNA. D genes are given only for firm matches. Part of the rows lack a size; the others show once, few, many or a class for expanded clones.

V: TRBV19
J: TRBJ2-1
D: TRBD2
size: many
length: 15
CDR3: CATKPGGGGGLAQFF
DNA: TGTGCCACCAAACCCGGAGGCGGGGGAGGTCTGGCGCAGTTCTTC

V: TRBV7-3
J: TRBJ2-1
D: TRBD2
size: .
length: 16
CDR3: CASSFSGGASVDEQFF
DNA: TGTGCCAGCAGCTTCAGCGGGGGGGCCTCAGTCGATGAGCAGTTCTTC

V: TRBV12-3/TRBV12-4
J: TRBJ2-2
D: .
size: many
length: 14
CDR3: CASTVRQHTGELFF
DNA: TGTGCCAGCACCGTCCGGCAGCACACCGGGGAGCTGTTTTTT

V: TRBV28
J: TRBJ1-5
D: .
size: many
length: 12
CDR3: CASSLRDQPQHF
DNA: TGTGCCAGCAGTCTCAGGGATCAGCCCCAGCATTTT

V: TRBV21-1
J: TRBJ2-7
D: .
size: many
length: 14
CDR3: CASSKRQGQYEQYF
DNA: TGTGCCAGCAGCAAGAGACAGGGGCAGTACGAGCAGTACTTC

V: TRBV20-1
J: TRBJ2-5
D: TRBD2
size: many
length: 13
CDR3: CSAGGLEQETQYF
DNA: TGCAGTGCTGGGGGACTAGAGCAAGAGACCCAGTACTTC

V: TRBV15
J: TRBJ1-1
D: .
size: many
length: 14
CDR3: CATSTRDGNTEAFF
DNA: TGTGCCACCAGCACTAGAGACGGAAACACTGAAGCTTTCTTT

V: TRBV24-1
J: TRBJ1-1
D: TRBD1
size: many
length: 13
CDR3: CATSDGRTGEAFF
DNA: TGTGCCACCAGTGATGGAAGGACAGGTGAAGCTTTCTTT

V: TRBV5-1
J: TRBJ1-2
D: TRBD1
size: many
length: 13
CDR3: CASSSGQGYGYTF
DNA: TGTGCCAGCAGCTCGGGACAGGGCTATGGCTACACCTTC

V: TRBV7-2
J: TRBJ2-3
D: .
size: .
length: 12
CDR3: CASTAVTDMQYF
DNA: TGTGCCAGCACCGCTGTCACAGATATGCAGTATTTT

V: TRBV24-1
J: TRBJ2-1
D: .
size: many
length: 13
CDR3: CATSVAGNFEQLF
DNA: TGTGCCACCAGTGTGGCAGGGAATTTTGAGCAGTTATTC

V: TRBV12-5
J: TRBJ2-1
D: .
size: many
length: 18
CDR3: CASGPGGSSGDTYNEQFF
DNA: TGTGCTAGTGGCCCCGGCGGGTCCAGCGGGGACACCTACAATGAGCAGTTCTTC

V: TRBV7-2
J: TRBJ1-2
D: TRBD1
size: many
length: 13
CDR3: CASRGGQHYGYTF
DNA: TGTGCCAGCAGGGGGGGACAGCACTATGGCTACACCTTC

V: TRBV6-1
J: TRBJ1-2
D: .
size: .
length: 13
CDR3: CASSAGAEYGYTF
DNA: TGTGCCAGCAGTGCAGGGGCGGAATATGGCTACACCTTC

V: TRBV28
J: TRBJ2-1
D: TRBD2
size: many
length: 17
CDR3: CASSLSGLAGRQNEQFF
DNA: TGTGCCAGCAGTTTATCTGGACTAGCGGGGCGACAGAATGAGCAGTTCTTC

V: TRBV5-1
J: TRBJ2-7
D: TRBD1
size: many
length: 13
CDR3: CASSWDRFYEQYF
DNA: TGCGCCAGCAGCTGGGACAGGTTCTACGAGCAGTACTTC

V: TRBV5-1
J: TRBJ1-1
D: .
size: many
length: 18
CDR3: CASSQQDRGPPMNTEAFF
DNA: TGCGCCAGCAGCCAACAAGACAGAGGACCTCCCATGAACACTGAAGCTTTCTTT

V: TRBV7-6
J: TRBJ1-3
D: TRBD1
size: .
length: 17
CDR3: CASSPGTGRSGGNTIYF
DNA: TGTGCCAGCAGCCCCGGGACAGGGCGTTCGGGTGGAAACACCATATATTTT

V: TRBV5-1
J: TRBJ2-1
D: TRBD2
size: many
length: 15
CDR3: CASSTTGGAGYEQFF
DNA: TGCGCCAGCAGCACAACCGGGGGGGCGGGGTATGAGCAGTTCTTC

V: TRBV5-1
J: TRBJ2-5
D: TRBD2
size: many
length: 15
CDR3: CASSYGTSGQETQYF
DNA: TGCGCCAGCAGCTACGGGACTAGCGGTCAAGAGACCCAGTACTTC

V: TRBV7-8
J: TRBJ2-7
D: .
size: many
length: 14
CDR3: CASSSRGRDDEQYF
DNA: TGTGCCAGCAGCTCGAGAGGACGAGACGACGAGCAGTACTTC

V: TRBV18
J: TRBJ1-2
D: TRBD1
size: many
length: 14
CDR3: CASSPSGDRLGYTF
DNA: TGTGCCAGCTCACCATCAGGGGACAGACTCGGCTACACCTTC

V: TRBV24-1
J: TRBJ1-1
D: TRBD1
size: few
length: 13
CDR3: CATSVQGDTEAFF
DNA: TGTGCCACCAGTGTTCAGGGGGACACTGAAGCTTTCTTT

V: TRBV6-5
J: TRBJ2-7
D: .
size: many
length: 16
CDR3: CASSYSSSDGGYEQYF
DNA: TGTGCCAGCAGTTACTCATCCTCGGACGGAGGCTACGAGCAGTACTTC

V: TRBV7-3
J: TRBJ2-2
D: TRBD1
size: many
length: 15
CDR3: CASRSQTGGTGELFF
DNA: TGTGCCAGCAGATCACAAACAGGGGGAACCGGGGAGCTGTTTTTT

V: TRBV2
J: TRBJ2-5
D: TRBD1
size: many
length: 14
CDR3: CASRGDSREETQYF
DNA: TGTGCCAGCAGGGGGGACAGTCGGGAAGAGACCCAGTACTTC

V: TRBV4-2
J: TRBJ2-3
D: .
size: many
length: 17
CDR3: CASSLPPAGWSTDTQYF
DNA: TGTGCCAGCAGCCTACCCCCAGCCGGATGGAGCACAGATACGCAGTATTTT

V: TRBV7-2
J: TRBJ2-3
D: .
size: many
length: 14
CDR3: CASSQGPYTDTQYF
DNA: TGTGCCAGCAGCCAGGGACCCTACACAGATACGCAGTATTTT

V: TRBV29-1
J: TRBJ1-1
D: TRBD1
size: many
length: 13
CDR3: CSVEGQGGEEAFF
DNA: TGCAGCGTTGAAGGACAGGGGGGTGAAGAAGCTTTCTTT

V: TRBV5-1
J: TRBJ2-1
D: .
size: .
length: 14
CDR3: CASSLGAEANEQFF
DNA: TGCGCCAGCAGCTTGGGGGCTGAAGCGAATGAGCAGTTCTTC

V: TRBV11-2
J: TRBJ2-5
D: TRBD2
size: many
length: 15
CDR3: CASSSGAGGWETQYF
DNA: TGTGCCAGCAGCTCTGGAGCGGGGGGGTGGGAGACCCAGTACTTC

V: TRBV5-8
J: TRBJ2-3
D: TRBD2
size: many
length: 17
CDR3: CASSYQGGGIHTDTQYF
DNA: TGTGCCAGCAGCTACCAGGGCGGGGGGATCCACACAGATACGCAGTATTTT

V: TRBV4-3
J: TRBJ1-4
D: .
size: many
length: 13
CDR3: CASSLGPNEKLFF
DNA: TGCGCCAGCAGCCTGGGTCCCAATGAAAAACTGTTTTTT

V: TRBV3-1
J: TRBJ1-1
D: .
size: many
length: 13
CDR3: CASSQGENTEAFF
DNA: TGTGCCAGCAGCCAAGGAGAGAACACTGAAGCTTTCTTT

V: TRBV5-4
J: TRBJ1-2
D: TRBD1
size: many
length: 16
CDR3: CASSRLGQGARDGYTF
DNA: TGTGCCAGCAGCCGCCTGGGACAGGGGGCAAGGGATGGCTACACCTTC

V: TRBV6-5
J: TRBJ1-5
D: .
size: many
length: 14
CDR3: CASSYLSVNQPQHF
DNA: TGTGCCAGCAGTTACTTGTCAGTCAATCAGCCCCAGCATTTT

V: TRBV7-2
J: TRBJ2-5
D: .
size: many
length: 14
CDR3: CASSPRVAQETQYF
DNA: TGTGCCAGCAGCCCCCGGGTAGCTCAAGAGACCCAGTACTTC

V: TRBV12-3/TRBV12-4
J: TRBJ2-7
D: .
size: many
length: 11
CDR3: CASSLFSAQYF
DNA: TGTGCCAGCAGTTTATTTTCCGCGCAGTACTTC

V: TRBV20-1
J: TRBJ2-5
D: .
size: few
length: 12
CDR3: CSARPSGETQYF
DNA: TGCAGTGCTAGACCTTCGGGGGAGACCCAGTACTTC

V: TRBV6-1
J: TRBJ1-3
D: .
size: .
length: 13
CDR3: CASSRGNGNTIYF
DNA: TGTGCCAGCAGTCGGGGGAACGGAAACACCATATATTTT

V: TRBV7-9
J: TRBJ2-7
D: .
size: .
length: 14
CDR3: CASALSAVSYEQYF
DNA: TGTGCCAGCGCCCTCTCTGCAGTCTCCTACGAGCAGTACTTC

V: TRBV29-1
J: TRBJ2-3
D: TRBD1
size: .
length: 14
CDR3: CSADGGQGGNTQYF
DNA: TGCAGCGCTGACGGGGGACAGGGTGGAAATACGCAGTATTTT

V: TRBV7-3
J: TRBJ2-2
D: .
size: few
length: 14
CDR3: CASSPRTGTGELFF
DNA: TGTGCCAGCAGCCCCCGGACGGGAACCGGGGAGCTGTTTTTT

V: TRBV25-1
J: TRBJ1-6
D: TRBD1
size: many
length: 14
CDR3: CATLDRGDNSPLHF
DNA: TGTGCCACCCTAGACAGGGGCGATAATTCACCCCTCCACTTT

V: TRBV7-2
J: TRBJ1-3
D: .
size: many
length: 13
CDR3: CASSPGRGNTIYF
DNA: TGTGCCAGCAGCCCGGGGAGGGGAAACACCATATATTTT

V: TRBV5-1
J: TRBJ2-3
D: .
size: many
length: 15
CDR3: CASSKDSHPSDTQYF
DNA: TGCGCCAGCAGCAAGGACTCCCACCCGTCAGATACGCAGTATTTT

V: TRBV4-3
J: TRBJ2-3
D: TRBD2
size: few
length: 18
CDR3: CASSQIPSGGWSTDTQYF
DNA: TGCGCCAGCAGCCAAATTCCTAGCGGGGGCTGGAGCACAGATACGCAGTATTTT

V: TRBV5-1
J: TRBJ2-5
D: .
size: many
length: 17
CDR3: CASSLGMGGSYQETQYF
DNA: TGCGCCAGCAGCTTGGGTATGGGGGGCTCGTATCAAGAGACCCAGTACTTC

V: TRBV5-6
J: TRBJ2-2
D: .
size: many
length: 12
CDR3: CASNGHTGELFF
DNA: TGTGCCAGCAACGGTCATACCGGGGAGCTGTTTTTT

V: TRBV5-5
J: TRBJ2-1
D: TRBD1
size: .
length: 14
CDR3: CASARDRGYNEQFF
DNA: TGTGCCAGCGCCCGGGACAGGGGCTACAATGAGCAGTTCTTC